This T cell receptor beta chain was found in a study of T cells in Graves' hyperthyroidism and ophthalmopathy. Trimming took 4 bases from V and 1 from J; bases not matched to a gene: 6. CDR3 length: 16 amino acids. Germline loops: CDR1 LGHDT, CDR2 YNNKEL (reference sequence). TCR beta CDR3 regions were amplified from RNA transcripts. With the HTBI primer set, the TCR CDR3 went through a first round of RT-PCR. TCRdb used MiXCR to reprocess the multiplex PCR reads, holding one entry per CDR3 protein. Seen here are 350,000 to 400,000 distinct CDR3 sequences, 14% to 15% observed once, and the top ten hold about 33%. This clonotype was counted at least ten times.

This TCR was sampled from a woman aged 25 to 39 with Graves' hyperthyroidism. This sequence joins TRBV3-1 and TRBJ2-7; 11 bases match TRBD2. Sequenced: blood. This CDR3 reads CASSPLGLAVSYEQYF. The CDR3 coding sequence is TGTGCCAGCAGCCCTTTGGGACTAGCGGTATCCTACGAGCAGTACTTC.